This TCR beta chain was documented in a study of T cells in Graves' hyperthyroidism and ophthalmopathy. Whole-study findings and limits: Blood also held most thyroid clonotypes expanded beyond 0.001.

V was clipped by 3 bases and J by 2 bases; unmatched bases: 3. The CDR3 is 15 residues long. Germline V gene sequence: CDR1 MNHEY, CDR2 SMNVEV (reference sequence). Hyperthyroidism was newly diagnosed in patients aged 18 to 65 (duration under 2 months). On the basis of clinical symptoms, serum thyroxine and TRAb, thyroid ultrasound and orbital computed tomography, diagnoses were made. Ten or more counts support this clonotype. Its antigen is unidentified. The investigators amplified TCR beta CDR3 regions from RNA transcripts. TCR CDR3 underwent first-round RT-PCR with the HTBI primer set. TCRdb passed the multiplex PCR reads through MiXCR, listing each CDR3 protein once. The profile covers 650,000 to 700,000 distinct CDR3 sequences, with roughly 17% appearing a single time and 15% to 17% taken by the ten largest.

Material for sequencing was blood. The J gene is TRBJ2-1, the V gene TRBV27; 8 nucleotides match TRBD2. The clonotype originates from a man in his forties or fifties with Graves' hyperthyroidism. The CDR3 region is CASSFWRGAYNEQFF. CDR3 DNA: TGTGCCAGCAGTTTCTGGCGGGGGGCCTACAATGAGCAGTTCTTC.